These 5 T cell receptor beta chains originate from one sample sequenced in a study of blood T cell repertoires in COVID-19. The data were produced by immunoSEQ multiplex PCR, yet TCRdb's version contains in-frame clones alone and is incomplete. This table holds about 120,000 clones, just over 90% found once. Sequencing was carried out using peripheral blood. The receptors originated from a human donor with active COVID-19. The donor label of this sample is uncertain.

The genes are TRBV7-3 and TRBJ1-1, with a weak D call TRBD1 (6 bases). The CDR3 is 13 amino acids. Germline CDR1 SGHTA, CDR2 FQGTGA. V was clipped by 6 bases and J by 4 bases, with 12 bases between them. CDR3 sequence reads: CASRLEGGTEAFF. The CDR3 DNA follows: TGTGCCAGCAGACTGGAAGGGGGCACTGAAGCTTTCTTT.

The DNA for the CDR3 is TGTGCCAGTAGTACCTACTACCAAGGGAGCTACGAGCAGTACTTC. Its translation is CASSTYYQGSYEQYF. The chain couples TRBV19 to TRBJ2-7; a weak D match, TRBD2 (5 bases). Germline V gene sequence: CDR1 LNHDA, CDR2 SQIVND (reference sequence). V lost 4 bases and J lost 3, with 16 bases in between. The CDR3 extends over 15 amino acids.

The chain combines TRBV18 with TRBJ2-5; no definite D call. Trimming removed 4 bases from V and 4 bases from J, with 10 bases in between. Germline CDR1 KGHSH, CDR2 LQKENI. This CDR3 comprises 13 residues. CDR3 in amino acids: CASSQQLGETQYF. CDR3 nucleotides: TGTGCCAGCTCACAGCAGCTAGGAGAGACCCAGTACTTC.

The chain uses TRBV18 and TRBJ1-5; TRBD1 matches 9 bases. Looked up from germline, CDR1 is KGHSH and CDR2 is LQKENI. Losses at the gene ends were 5 bases for V and 4 bases for J; bases not matched to a gene: 6. CDR3 length equals 15 residues. This CDR3 is CASSSAGTGNQPQHF. The CDR3 region has the DNA TGTGCCAGCTCATCGGCCGGGACAGGGAATCAGCCCCAGCATTTT.

This clone was recorded a few times. This rearrangement joins TRBV7-9 to TRBJ1-2; unclear D gene. With 0 bases removed from V and 0 bases from J, the gap between germline ends came to 8 bases. Germline assignment: CDR1 SEHNR and CDR2 FQNEAQ (reference sequence). This CDR3 is 15 amino acids long. CDR3 region: CASSLATSANYGYTF. CDR3 sequence (DNA): TGTGCCAGCAGCTTAGCAACATCAGCTAACTATGGCTACACCTTC.